This paragraph reports one TCR beta chain. The sample originates from a study of T-cell memory formation after mild COVID-19. Germline V gene lookup returns CDR1 MNHNS and CDR2 SASEGT. Trimming cost V 0 bases and J 5 bases, with 13 bases left between them. The CDR3 totals 15 residues. TCRdb called the 5' RACE reads again in MiXCR, with one record for every CDR3 protein. The sample carries a few hundred thousand distinct CDR3 sequences, less than 25% recorded once. The specimen sequenced was PBMCs or a T cell subset sorted from them (not recorded which). The chain recombines TRBV6-1 with TRBJ1-2; no clear D. This receptor was obtained from an adult woman who had mild COVID-19 (a few samples of this study predate the infection). Cell type and time point are not known. In DNA, the CDR3 is TGTGCCAGCAGTGAAGCCTCGAGTACCGTTTATGGCTACACCTTC. Its translation: CASSEASSTVYGYTF.